These 8 T cell receptor beta chains share one sample of origin, sequenced in a study of cytomegalovirus exposure and HLA in healthy donors. Some clones are missing from TCRdb's copy, which holds only in-frame ones; the method was immunoSEQ multiplex PCR. The sample records about 160,000 clones, roughly 91% being singletons. The specimen was PBMCs. The receptors were gathered from a man between 18 and 29 years old in good health and CMV-seropositive.

J is TRBJ1-1 and V is TRBV28, with D tentatively TRBD1 (5 bases). Germline V gives CDR1 MDHEN, CDR2 SYDVKM. The CDR3 runs to 12 residues. Trimming pared 3 bases from V and 11 bases from J, leaving 13 bases between. The CDR3 here is CASSFGREVAFF. The CDR3 DNA follows: TGTGCCAGCAGTTTCGGCAGGGAGGTTGCTTTCTTT.

V gene TRBV28 combines with J gene TRBJ1-2; no firm D call. The ends were cut back, 5 bases at V and 1 base at J, with 14 bases in the middle. The germline V gene has CDR1 MDHEN and CDR2 SYDVKM. This CDR3 region has 15 residues. DNA of the CDR3: TGTGCCAGCAGTCCTCCGGGGAAATTTAACTATGGCTACACCTTC. Its translation is CASSPPGKFNYGYTF.

This chain joins TRBV27 and TRBJ2-1, with D possibly being TRBD1 (5 bases). The CDR3 covers 16 residues. Trimming stripped 4 bases from V and 1 base from J, with 14 bases between. Germline CDR1 reads MNHEY; CDR2 reads SMNVEV (reference sequence). Here the CDR3 DNA reads TGTGCCAGCAGTTCCGTAAACGCAGGGTCCTACAATGAGCAGTTCTTC. It specifies CASSSVNAGSYNEQFF.

This clone was found once. The rearrangement links TRBV13 to TRBJ2-7, with D maybe TRBD1 (6 bases). V was shortened by 0 bases and J by 4 bases, with 19 bases between the two germline ends. This CDR3 region has 17 residues. Germline values: CDR1 PRHDT, CDR2 FYEKMQ (reference sequence). CDR3 bases: TGTGCCAGCAGCTTAGGCCAAGGCCCAGGGGATGAATACGAGCAGTACTTC. Translated, it gives CASSLGQGPGDEYEQYF.

This chain uses TRBV29-1 with TRBJ2-1, with D tentatively TRBD1 (6 bases). The CDR3 runs 15 residues. The V end lost 4 bases, the J end lost 2 bases, and 15 bases lay between the germline ends. Looked up from germline, CDR1 is SQVTM and CDR2 is ANQGSEA. The CDR3 bases are TGCAGCGTTGCGTTCGGCCAGGGGCCCTACAATGAGCAGTTCTTC. It is translated as CSVAFGQGPYNEQFF.

The rearrangement links TRBV28 to TRBJ1-1, with TRBD1 matching over 7 bases. The CDR3 totals 13 residues. After removal of 5 bases from V and 5 bases from J, the junction contained 5 bases not matched to a gene. CDR1 and CDR2 from the germline V gene are MDHEN and SYDVKM. Written as DNA, the CDR3 is TGTGCCAGCAGTCTACGACAGGGAACTGAAGCTTTCTTT. Translating it yields CASSLRQGTEAFF.

This chain joins TRBV28 and TRBJ2-7; D perhaps matches TRBD1 (7 bases). V lost 6 bases to trimming and J lost 4 bases, with 16 bases between them. Germline CDR1 reads MDHEN; CDR2 reads SYDVKM. There are 14 residues in the CDR3. CDR3: CASSPQGRDYEQYF. CDR3 in DNA: TGTGCCAGCAGCCCACAGGGGCGGGATTACGAGCAGTACTTC.

The CDR3 bases are TGTGCCAGCAGTTTCCTGCAGGGTGTCTCTGAAGCTTTCTTT. It specifies CASSFLQGVSEAFF. The genes are TRBV27 and TRBJ1-1; D possibly corresponds to TRBD1 (5 bases). Trimming shortened V by 3 bases and J by 6 bases, and 14 bases separated the two germline ends. The CDR3 runs to 14 residues. The germline CDR1 and CDR2 sequences are MNHEY and SMNVEV (reference sequence).